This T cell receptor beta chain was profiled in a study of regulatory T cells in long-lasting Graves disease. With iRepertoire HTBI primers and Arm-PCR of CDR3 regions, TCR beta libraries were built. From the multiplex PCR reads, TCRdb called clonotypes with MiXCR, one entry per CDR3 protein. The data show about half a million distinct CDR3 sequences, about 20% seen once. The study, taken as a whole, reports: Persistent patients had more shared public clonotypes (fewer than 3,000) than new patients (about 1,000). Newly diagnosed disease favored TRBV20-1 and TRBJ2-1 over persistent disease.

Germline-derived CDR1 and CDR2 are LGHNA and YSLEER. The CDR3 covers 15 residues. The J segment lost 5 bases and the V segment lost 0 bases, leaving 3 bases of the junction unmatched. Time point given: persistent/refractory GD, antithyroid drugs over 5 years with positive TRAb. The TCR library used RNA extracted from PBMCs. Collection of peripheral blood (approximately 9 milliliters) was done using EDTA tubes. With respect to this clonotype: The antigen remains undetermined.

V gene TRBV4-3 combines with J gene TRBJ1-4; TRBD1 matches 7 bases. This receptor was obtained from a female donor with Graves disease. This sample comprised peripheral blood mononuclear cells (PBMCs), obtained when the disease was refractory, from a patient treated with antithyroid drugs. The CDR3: CASSQELGQNEKLFF. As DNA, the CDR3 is TGCGCCAGCAGCCAAGAGTTGGGACAGAATGAAAAACTGTTTTTT.